The clone carrying this TCR beta chain occurred a few times. The antigen is undetermined. TCRdb reprocessed the 5' RACE reads via MiXCR and lists one record per CDR3 protein. This table has about 840,000 distinct CDR3 sequences, about 11% appearing once. This entry belongs to a study of CD8 T cells in ankylosing spondylitis. Study-level points and caveats: Apparently characteristic of ankylosing spondylitis blood was a TCR beta motif (about 8 highly homologous variants). Disease-linked clones bore a CD8+ phenotype, appearing relatively rarely in peripheral blood. Certain motif variants had earlier appeared in reactive arthritis synovial fluid and blood.

The source is a male donor with ankylosing spondylitis. Sequences were obtained from blood, either unsorted or a sorted T cell fraction (not recorded which).

CDR3 in DNA: TGTGCCACCAGTGGCTGGACAGGGAGGACAGATACGCAGTATTTT. Protein product: CATSGWTGRTDTQYF. This chain uses TRBV24-1 with TRBJ2-3; 8 bases align to TRBD1. Germline CDR1 and CDR2: KGHDR and SFDVKD. The ends lost 5 bases at V and 3 bases at J; junction bases unmatched: 6. The length of the CDR3 is 15 residues.